Below, 23 T cell receptor beta chains from the same sample are listed, as sequenced in a study of T cells in women clearing cervical HPV infection. Only in-frame clones appear in the TCRdb table, and some are missing; sequencing was by immunoSEQ multiplex PCR. Its listing shows tens of thousands of clones. Sequencing was performed on blood buffy coat. Source of these receptors: a woman between 18 and 70 years old with a cervical HPV16 infection that either progressed to CIN3+ or cleared (not recorded which).

As regards this clone: The read ends 3 residues shy of where the CDR3 ends; the end is completed using the germline J gene. The chain carries TRBV19 and TRBJ2-3, with TRBD2 matching over 10 bases. V lost 3 bases, J lost 7 bases, and 7 bases stayed unmatched. Germline V CDR1 and CDR2: LNHDA, SQIVND (reference sequence). The CDR3 runs 15 residues. The CDR3 bases that were read are TGTGCCAGTAGTATCGCCGGGACTAGCGAGCATACG. Translating it yields CASSIAGTSEHT. The full CDR3 sequence reads CASSIAGTSEHTQYF.

The CDR3 bases that were read are TGTGCCAGCAGCATTGTAGCGGGAGGTCAAGAGACC. This sequence encodes CASSIVAGGQET. The complete CDR3 sequence is CASSIVAGGQETQYF. The rearrangement joins TRBV5-4 to TRBJ2-5, with TRBD2 matching 10 bases. The read falls 3 residues short of the CDR3 end, and the missing part is taken from the germline J gene. CDR3 length: 15 amino acids. V lost 4 bases and J lost 2; bases outside the gene matches: 5. CDR1 and CDR2 (germline): SGHNT, YYREEE (reference sequence). The variable domain in full, with the rest retrieved from reference TRBV5-4 and TRBJ2-5, is ETGVTQSPTHLIKTRGQQVTLRCSSQSGHNTVSWYQQALGQGPQFIFQYYREEENGRGNFPPRFSGLQFPNYSSELNVNALELDDSALYLCASSIVAGGQETQYFGPGTRLLVL.

The sequenced CDR3 bases are TGTGCCAGTAGTATAGGGGCCTTCACGAACACTGAA. Its translation is CASSIGAFTNTE. The whole CDR3 region reads CASSIGAFTNTEAFF. This sequence joins TRBV19 and TRBJ1-1, with no clear D. The read terminates 3 residues ahead of where the CDR3 ends, so the germline J gene completes it. CDR3 size: 15 residues. Germline V gene lookup returns CDR1 LNHDA and CDR2 SQIVND (reference sequence). The V gene lost 1 base and the J gene lost 1 base, with 10 bases spanning the gap.

A word on this clone: The read ends 3 residues shy of where the CDR3 ends; the end is completed using the germline J gene. The chain combines TRBV20-1 with TRBJ2-1, with D tentatively TRBD2 (7 bases). The V gene lost 3 bases and the J gene lost 7 bases, with 13 bases spanning the gap. The CDR3 contains 13 residues. Germline-derived CDR1 and CDR2 are DFQATT and SNEGSKA (reference sequence). The CDR3 DNA, read in part, is TGCAGTGCTAGTCGGGGGGCGAGGAATGAG. Translation: CSASRGARNE. The entire CDR3 sequence reads CSASRGARNEQFF.

Concerning this clone: The read comes to an end 3 residues before the CDR3 does, leaving the germline J gene to fill in the end. The chain links TRBV5-4 to TRBJ2-2, with a possible D match to TRBD1 (6 bases). The CDR3 runs to 14 residues. The germline gives CDR1 SGHNT, CDR2 YYREEE (reference sequence). Deletions cut 2 bases from V and 5 bases from J, with 10 bases between. The sequenced part of the CDR3 DNA is TGTGCCAGCAGCTTTCCCGACAGGACCGGGGAG. Translation gives CASSFPDRTGE. From start to end, the CDR3 is CASSFPDRTGELFF.

A word on this clone: One junction end disagrees with the germline gene, perhaps due to a read error. The read halts 3 residues ahead of the CDR3 end, with the missing end drawn from the germline J gene. V gene TRBV4-2 combines with J gene TRBJ1-3; 9 nucleotides line up with TRBD1. This CDR3 contains 17 residues. Germline CDR1 and CDR2: LGHNA and YNFKEQ. CDR3 loop: CASSHDLGQGQRNTIYF. The CDR3 DNA, read in part, is TGCGCCAGCAGCCATGATCTCGGACAGGGGCAAAGAAACACC.

Details on this clone: Sequencing ends 3 residues short of the CDR3 end; the germline J gene provides the rest. This sequence joins TRBV7-9 and TRBJ2-1; 7 bases match TRBD1. The V gene end was trimmed by 3 bases and the J gene end by 1 base; junction bases not matched to a gene: 3. The CDR3 has 15 amino acids. In germline, CDR1 is SEHNR, CDR2 FQNEAQ (reference sequence). The CDR3 sequence is CASSFRQGSYNEQFF. The part of the CDR3 DNA that was read is TGTGCCAGCAGCTTTAGACAGGGTTCCTACAATGAG.

With respect to this clone: With the read ending 3 residues before the CDR3 end, the germline J gene is used to fill in that end. The rearrangement uses TRBV10-2 and TRBJ1-1; 8 positions agree with TRBD1. The CDR3 spans 14 residues. The germline gives CDR1 WSHSY, CDR2 SAAADI. This chain's CDR3 is CASSAGQGPNDAFF. Incomplete CDR3 DNA: TGCGCCAGCAGTGCCGGACAGGGACCAAACGAC.

Note on this clone: The sequence runs out 3 residues before the end of the CDR3; the remainder is reconstructed from the germline J gene. This sequence joins TRBV7-9 and TRBJ2-7, with 12 positions matching TRBD1. CDR3 length: 15 amino acids. The germline CDR1 and CDR2 sequences are SEHNR and FQNEAQ (reference sequence). The trim removed 5 bases at V and 6 bases at J, leaving 8 bases unmatched. The DNA read from the CDR3 is TGTGCCAGCAGCCATACCGGGACAGGGGGCTTCGAG. Encoded protein: CASSHTGTGGFE. The full CDR3 protein is CASSHTGTGGFEQYF.

As for this clone: The read stops 3 residues short of the end of the CDR3; the missing end is completed from the germline J gene. V is TRBV11-3 and J is TRBJ2-2, with D possibly TRBD1 on 6 matching bases. Trimming pared 6 bases from V and 1 base from J, leaving 9 bases between. Germline V gene lookup returns CDR1 SGHNT and CDR2 YENEEA. CDR3 size: 14 residues. This CDR3 is CASRLGGNTGELFF. CDR3 DNA, as far as it was read: TGTGCCAGCAGGCTAGGGGGGAACACCGGGGAG.

For this clone: Coverage ceases 3 residues before the CDR3 finishes, and the germline J gene fills in the end. The V gene is TRBV6-1, the J gene TRBJ2-7, with TRBD1 matching over 11 bases. The CDR3 consists of 16 residues. With V trimmed by 0 bases and J by 5 bases, 6 bases remained unmatched. Germline V lookup: CDR1 MNHNS, CDR2 SASEGT. CDR3 bases read: TGTGCCAGCAGTGAAGCGGGAGGACAGGGGGCCAACGAG. Translation gives CASSEAGGQGANE. The whole CDR3 is CASSEAGGQGANEQYF.

As regards this clone: From the germline J gene comes the end of the CDR3, since the read stops 3 residues before it. The chain employs TRBV28 and TRBJ1-5; 9 bases line up with TRBD1. After removal of 4 bases from V and 7 bases from J, the junction contained 14 bases not matched to a gene. The CDR3 spans 17 residues. Germline loops: CDR1 MDHEN, CDR2 SYDVKM. CDR3 residues: CASSSPGATGGTQPQHF. Incomplete CDR3 DNA: TGTGCCAGCAGTTCCCCTGGAGCAACAGGGGGCACACAGCCC. Full variable domain (outside the CDR3, taken from reference TRBV28 and TRBJ1-5): DVKVTQSSRYLVKRTGEKVFLECVQDMDHENMFWYRQDPGLGLRLIYFSYDVKMKEKGDIPEGYSVSREKKERFSLILESASTNQTSMYLCASSSPGATGGTQPQHFGDGTRLSIL.

For this clone: The sequenced fragment ends 3 residues before the CDR3 boundary, so the rest is inferred from the germline J gene. This sequence joins TRBV18 and TRBJ2-1; 8 bases are a match to TRBD1. The junction had 8 bases not matched to a gene; V was cut back by 6 bases and J by 4 bases. CDR1 KGHSH and CDR2 LQKENI come from the germline V gene. This CDR3 has 15 residues. The part of the CDR3 DNA that was read is TGTGCCAGCTCTCTAGGACAGGGAAGATACAATGAG. Amino acids: CASSLGQGRYNE. The whole CDR3 is CASSLGQGRYNEQFF.

For this clone: A read error may produce the germline difference seen at one junction end. Read data end 3 residues before the CDR3 end; the end is taken from the germline J gene. The V and J genes are TRBV4-2 and TRBJ2-7; the D gene is possibly TRBD1 (6 bases). The length of the CDR3 is 14 residues. Germline CDR1 is LGHNA and CDR2 is YNFKEQ. The CDR3 spells CASSQYRAKGEQYF. Partial CDR3 DNA: TGCGCCAGCAGCCAATACAGGGCTAAGGGCGAG.

Regarding this clone: The read finishes 3 residues shy of the CDR3 end, and the germline J gene is used to complete it. This chain links TRBV5-1 with TRBJ1-2, with 8 bases that match TRBD1. The V and J ends lost 4 bases and 7 bases, in that order; junction bases with no gene match: 9. CDR1 and CDR2 from the germline V gene are SGHRS and YFSETQ. The CDR3 is made up of 14 amino acids. This CDR3 is CASSDGTGLFGYTF. Incomplete CDR3 DNA: TGCGCCAGCAGCGATGGGACAGGCCTTTTTGGC.

As concerns this clone: The CDR3 goes on 3 residues after the read ends, and that part is filled in from the germline J gene. The chain has TRBV7-9 and TRBJ1-2; no reliable D call. Looked up from germline, CDR1 is SEHNR and CDR2 is FQNEAQ (reference sequence). The V gene lost 5 bases and the J gene lost 4 bases, with 17 bases spanning the gap. The CDR3 covers 15 residues. CDR3 DNA, as far as it was read: TGTGCCAGCAGCCCCTGGACTGATAAAAGCTATGGC. It encodes CASSPWTDKSYG. The whole CDR3 sequence reads CASSPWTDKSYGYTF.

Points on this clone: The read ends 3 residues early relative to the CDR3; the germline J gene fills the gap. The rearrangement joins TRBV29-1 to TRBJ2-1, with TRBD1 identical over 10 bases. In germline, CDR1 is SQVTM, CDR2 ANQGSEA. This CDR3 is 11 amino acids long. Unmatched junction bases numbered 3, after V lost 7 bases and J lost 9 bases. The DNA read from the CDR3 is TGCAGCGCGACAGGGGGCGGTGAG. Encoded protein: CSATGGGE. The CDR3, in full, reads CSATGGGEQFF.

Turning to this clone: The CDR3 goes on 3 residues after the read ends, and that part is filled in from the germline J gene. V usage is TRBV5-1 and J usage is TRBJ1-6, with TRBD1 identical over 8 bases. This CDR3 has 15 amino acids. The V gene end was trimmed by 2 bases and the J gene end by 10 bases; junction bases not matched to a gene: 8. The germline V gene has CDR1 SGHRS and CDR2 YFSETQ. The CDR3 sequence: CASSLTDRGRSPLHF. The part of the CDR3 DNA that was read is TGCGCCAGCAGCTTAACCGACAGGGGACGATCACCC.

On this clone itself: Read coverage stops 3 residues before the CDR3 terminus; the germline J gene supplies the remainder. The gene calls are TRBV28 and TRBJ2-7; D call uncertain. V lost 5 bases and J lost 3, with 17 bases in between. CDR1 is MDHEN, CDR2 SYDVKM, per germline. The CDR3 is 15 amino acids. The covered CDR3 bases are TGTGCCAGCAGTCCTCGTCTCTTTGTTGTCTACGAG. Encoded protein: CASSPRLFVVYE. The whole CDR3 sequence is CASSPRLFVVYEQYF.

CDR3 sequence: CSASTGLGYEQYF. The CDR3 bases that were read are TGCAGTGCTAGTACAGGGCTGGGCTACGAG. The genes are TRBV20-1 and TRBJ2-7; D is possibly TRBD1 (6 bases). The CDR3 end lies 3 residues beyond the end of the read and is filled in from the germline J gene. The germline V gene has CDR1 DFQATT and CDR2 SNEGSKA (reference sequence). With 3 bases removed from V and 3 bases from J, the gap between germline ends came to 12 bases. This CDR3 spans 13 amino acids.

A note on this clone: The CDR3 end lies 3 residues beyond the end of the read and is filled in from the germline J gene. This rearrangement joins TRBV19 to TRBJ2-5, with D maybe TRBD1 (6 bases). CDR3 length: 13 residues. Trimming cost V 6 bases and J 4 bases, with 12 bases left between them. Germline CDR1 LNHDA, CDR2 SQIVND (reference sequence). The DNA read from the CDR3 is TGTGCCAGTAGCCAGGGGCGCGGAGAGACC. Its protein product is CASSQGRGET. The entire CDR3 protein reads CASSQGRGETQYF.

As to this clone: The observed sequence ends 3 residues before the CDR3 terminus, with the missing tail filled in from the germline J gene. V is TRBV19 and J is TRBJ2-3; TRBD1 aligns across 7 bases. CDR3 length equals 13 residues. V gave up 5 bases and J gave up 5 bases; unmatched junction bases: 4. The germline gives CDR1 LNHDA, CDR2 SQIVND (reference sequence). The CDR3 DNA, read in part, is TGTGCCAGTAGTGTCACAGGGGAAGATACG. Its translation: CASSVTGEDT. The whole CDR3 protein is CASSVTGEDTQYF.

The CDR3 is CASSPDSERYNEQFF. The CDR3 bases that were read are TGTGCCAGCAGCCCCGACAGCGAAAGATACAATGAG. The chain is built from TRBV28 and TRBJ2-1, with D maybe TRBD1 (5 bases). The read terminates 3 residues ahead of where the CDR3 ends, so the germline J gene completes it. The V gene lost 6 bases and the J gene lost 4 bases, with 16 bases spanning the gap. The CDR3 covers 15 residues. CDR1 and CDR2 from the germline V gene are MDHEN and SYDVKM.